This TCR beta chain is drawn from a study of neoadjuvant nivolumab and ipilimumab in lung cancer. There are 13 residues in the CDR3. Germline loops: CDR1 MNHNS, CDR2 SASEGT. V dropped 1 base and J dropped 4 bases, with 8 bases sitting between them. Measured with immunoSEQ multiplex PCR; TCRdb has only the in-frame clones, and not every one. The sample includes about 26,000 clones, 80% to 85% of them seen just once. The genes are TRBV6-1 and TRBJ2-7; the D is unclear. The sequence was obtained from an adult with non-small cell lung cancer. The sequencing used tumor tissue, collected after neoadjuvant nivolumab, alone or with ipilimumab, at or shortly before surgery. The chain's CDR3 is CASSEDPGYEQYF. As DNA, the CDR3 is TGTGCCAGCAGTGAAGATCCCGGGTACGAGCAGTACTTC.